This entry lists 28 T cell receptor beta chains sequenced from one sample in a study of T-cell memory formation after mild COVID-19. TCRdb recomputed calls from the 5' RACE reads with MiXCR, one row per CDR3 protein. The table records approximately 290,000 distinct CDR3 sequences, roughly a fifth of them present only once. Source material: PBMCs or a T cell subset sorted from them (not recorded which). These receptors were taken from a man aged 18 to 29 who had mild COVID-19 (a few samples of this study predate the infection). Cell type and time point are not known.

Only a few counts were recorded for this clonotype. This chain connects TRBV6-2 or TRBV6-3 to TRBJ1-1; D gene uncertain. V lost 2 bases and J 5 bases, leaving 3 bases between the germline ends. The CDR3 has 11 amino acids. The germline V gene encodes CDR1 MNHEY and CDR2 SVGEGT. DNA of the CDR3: TGTGCCAGCAGTTACATAACTGAAGCTTTCTTT. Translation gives CASSYITEAFF.

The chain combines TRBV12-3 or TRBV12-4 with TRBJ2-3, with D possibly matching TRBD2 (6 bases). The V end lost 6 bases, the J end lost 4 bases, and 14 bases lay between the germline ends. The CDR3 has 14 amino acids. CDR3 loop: CASSPTSISDTQYF. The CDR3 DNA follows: TGTGCCAGCAGCCCTACTAGCATTTCAGATACGCAGTATTTT.

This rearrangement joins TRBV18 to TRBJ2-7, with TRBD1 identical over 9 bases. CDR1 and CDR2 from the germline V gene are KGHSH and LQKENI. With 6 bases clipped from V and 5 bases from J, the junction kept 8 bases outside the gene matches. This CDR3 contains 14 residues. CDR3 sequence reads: CASSPGQGYDEQYF. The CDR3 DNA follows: TGTGCCAGCTCCCCTGGACAGGGGTACGACGAGCAGTACTTC. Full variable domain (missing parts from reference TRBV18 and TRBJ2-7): NAGVMQNPRHLVRRRGQEARLRCSPMKGHSHVYWYRQLPEEGLKFMVYLQKENIIDESGMPKERFSAEFPKEGPSILRIQQVVRGDSAAYFCASSPGQGYDEQYFGPGTRLTVT.

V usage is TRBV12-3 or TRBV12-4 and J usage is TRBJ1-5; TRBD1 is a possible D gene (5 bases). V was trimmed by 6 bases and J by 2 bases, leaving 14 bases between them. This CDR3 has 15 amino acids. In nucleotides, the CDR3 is TGTGCCAGCAGAGAGGGGAGGGACGGCAATCAGCCCCAGCATTTT. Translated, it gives CASREGRDGNQPQHF.

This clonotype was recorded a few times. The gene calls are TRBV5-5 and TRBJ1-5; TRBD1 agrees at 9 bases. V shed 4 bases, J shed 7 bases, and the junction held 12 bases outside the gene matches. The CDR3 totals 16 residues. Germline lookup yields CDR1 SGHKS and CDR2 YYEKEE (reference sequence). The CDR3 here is CASSITTGGGWQPQHF. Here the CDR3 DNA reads TGTGCCAGCAGCATAACAACAGGGGGCGGATGGCAGCCCCAGCATTTT.

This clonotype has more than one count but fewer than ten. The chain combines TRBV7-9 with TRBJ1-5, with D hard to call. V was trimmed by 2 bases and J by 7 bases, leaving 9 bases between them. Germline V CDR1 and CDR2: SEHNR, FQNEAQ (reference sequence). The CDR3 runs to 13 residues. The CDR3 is CASSLRTGQPQHF. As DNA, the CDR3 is TGTGCCAGCAGCTTACGGACGGGCCAGCCCCAGCATTTT.

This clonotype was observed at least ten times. CDR3 DNA: TGTGCCAGCAGTTCCGGCGGAGGGCGAGGCTATGGCTACACCTTC. This sequence encodes CASSSGGGRGYGYTF. The chain uses TRBV6-5 and TRBJ1-2, with D hard to call. This CDR3 has 15 amino acids. Looked up from germline, CDR1 is MNHEY and CDR2 is SVGAGI. V lost 4 bases to trimming and J lost 4 bases, with 16 bases between them.

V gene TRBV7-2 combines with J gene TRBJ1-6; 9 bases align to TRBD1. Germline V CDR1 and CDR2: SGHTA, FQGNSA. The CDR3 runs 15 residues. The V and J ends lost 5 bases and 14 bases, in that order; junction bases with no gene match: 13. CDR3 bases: TGTGCCAGCAGCCCCCAGGGACAGGGCTGGGAAACCCTCCACTTT. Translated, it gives CASSPQGQGWETLHF.

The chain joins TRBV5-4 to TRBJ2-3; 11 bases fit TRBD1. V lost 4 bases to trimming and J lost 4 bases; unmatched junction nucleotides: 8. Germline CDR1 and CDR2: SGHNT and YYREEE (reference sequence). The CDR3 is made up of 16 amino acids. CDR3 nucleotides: TGTGCCAGCAGCGCGTGGCGGACAGGGGGCGCAGATACGCAGTATTTT. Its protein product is CASSAWRTGGADTQYF.

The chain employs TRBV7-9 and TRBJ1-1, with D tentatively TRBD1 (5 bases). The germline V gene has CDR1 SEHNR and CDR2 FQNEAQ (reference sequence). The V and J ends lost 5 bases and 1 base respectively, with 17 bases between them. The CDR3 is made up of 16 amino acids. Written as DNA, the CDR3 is TGTGCCAGCAGCCCTTGGGGCAGGGCCGGGAACACTGAAGCTTTCTTT. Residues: CASSPWGRAGNTEAFF.

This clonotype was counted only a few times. The CDR3: CASSLGMKGSQYF. The CDR3 DNA is TGTGCCAGCAGCTTGGGGATGAAAGGGTCGCAGTATTTT. The chain is built from TRBV7-2 and TRBJ2-3, with D unclear. The V end lost 3 bases, the J end lost 10 bases, and 14 bases lay between the germline ends. In germline, CDR1 is SGHTA, CDR2 FQGNSA. This CDR3 contains 13 residues.

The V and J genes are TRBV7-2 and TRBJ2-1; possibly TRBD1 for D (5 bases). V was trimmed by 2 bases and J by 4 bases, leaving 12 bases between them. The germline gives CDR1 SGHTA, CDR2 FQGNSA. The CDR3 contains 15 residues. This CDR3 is CASSLSGLTYNEQFF. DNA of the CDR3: TGTGCCAGCAGCTTATCAGGGCTGACATACAATGAGCAGTTCTTC.

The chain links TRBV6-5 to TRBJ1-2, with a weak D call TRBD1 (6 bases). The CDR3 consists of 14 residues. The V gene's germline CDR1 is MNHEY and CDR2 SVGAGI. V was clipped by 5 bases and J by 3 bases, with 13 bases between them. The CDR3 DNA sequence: TGTGCCAGCAGTACAACAGGGTACTACTATGGCTACACCTTC. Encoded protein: CASSTTGYYYGYTF.

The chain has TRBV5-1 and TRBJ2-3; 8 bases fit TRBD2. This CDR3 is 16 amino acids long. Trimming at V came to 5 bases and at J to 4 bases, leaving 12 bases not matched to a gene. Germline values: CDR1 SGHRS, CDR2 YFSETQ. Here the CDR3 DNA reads TGCGCCAGCAGACTGAACACGGGGGGGCTTGCAGATACGCAGTATTTT. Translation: CASRLNTGGLADTQYF.

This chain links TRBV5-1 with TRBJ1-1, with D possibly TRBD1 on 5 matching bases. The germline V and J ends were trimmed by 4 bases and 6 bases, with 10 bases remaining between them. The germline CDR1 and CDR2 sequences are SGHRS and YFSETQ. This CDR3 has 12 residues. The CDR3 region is CASSVEGAEAFF. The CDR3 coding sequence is TGCGCCAGCAGCGTAGAAGGGGCTGAAGCTTTCTTT.

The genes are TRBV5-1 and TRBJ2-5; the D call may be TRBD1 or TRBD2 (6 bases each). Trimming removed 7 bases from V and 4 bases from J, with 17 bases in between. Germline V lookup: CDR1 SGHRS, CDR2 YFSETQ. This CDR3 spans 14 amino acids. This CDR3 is CASFGGGSGETQYF. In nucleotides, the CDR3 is TGCGCCAGCTTCGGAGGGGGTTCTGGAGAGACCCAGTACTTC.

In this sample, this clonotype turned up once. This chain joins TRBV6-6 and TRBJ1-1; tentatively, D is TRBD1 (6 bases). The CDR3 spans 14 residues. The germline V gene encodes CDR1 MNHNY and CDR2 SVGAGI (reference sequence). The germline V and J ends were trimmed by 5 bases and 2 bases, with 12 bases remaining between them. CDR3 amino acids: CASSLDRFNTEAFF. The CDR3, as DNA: TGTGCCAGCAGTCTCGACAGGTTTAACACTGAAGCTTTCTTT.

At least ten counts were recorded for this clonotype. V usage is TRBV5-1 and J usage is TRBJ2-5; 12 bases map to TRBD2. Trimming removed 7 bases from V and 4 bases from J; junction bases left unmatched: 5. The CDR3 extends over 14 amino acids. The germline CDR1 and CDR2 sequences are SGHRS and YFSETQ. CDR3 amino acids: CASSSGLAGETQYF. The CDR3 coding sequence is TGCGCCAGCTCATCGGGACTAGCGGGAGAGACCCAGTACTTC.

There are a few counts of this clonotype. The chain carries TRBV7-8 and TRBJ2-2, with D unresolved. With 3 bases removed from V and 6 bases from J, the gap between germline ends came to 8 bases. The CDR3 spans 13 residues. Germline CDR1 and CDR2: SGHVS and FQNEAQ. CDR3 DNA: TGTGCCAGCAGCTTCGCAGAGGCCGGGGAGCTGTTTTTT. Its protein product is CASSFAEAGELFF.

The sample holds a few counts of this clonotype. The chain's CDR3 is CASSQHEGTLTPGANVLTF. The CDR3 coding sequence is TGCGCCAGCAGCCAGCACGAGGGGACTTTAACTCCTGGGGCCAACGTCCTGACTTTC. V and J are TRBV4-1 and TRBJ2-6; the D gene is possibly TRBD2 (6 bases). CDR1 is MGHRA and CDR2 is YSYEKL in the germline V gene. V lost 3 bases to trimming and J lost 2 bases, with 20 bases between them. CDR3 length equals 19 residues.

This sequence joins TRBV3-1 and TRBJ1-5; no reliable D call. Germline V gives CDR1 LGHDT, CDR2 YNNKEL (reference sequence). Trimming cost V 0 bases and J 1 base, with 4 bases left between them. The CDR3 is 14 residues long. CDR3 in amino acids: CASSQDQSNQPQHF. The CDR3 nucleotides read TGTGCCAGCAGCCAAGATCAAAGCAATCAGCCCCAGCATTTT.

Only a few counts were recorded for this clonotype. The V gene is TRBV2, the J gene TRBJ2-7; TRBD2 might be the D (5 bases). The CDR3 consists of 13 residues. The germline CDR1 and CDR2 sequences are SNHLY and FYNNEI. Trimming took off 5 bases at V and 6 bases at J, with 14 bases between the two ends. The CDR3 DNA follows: TGTGCCAGCAGTTATCGGGATCCGTCCGAGCAGTACTTC. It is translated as CASSYRDPSEQYF.

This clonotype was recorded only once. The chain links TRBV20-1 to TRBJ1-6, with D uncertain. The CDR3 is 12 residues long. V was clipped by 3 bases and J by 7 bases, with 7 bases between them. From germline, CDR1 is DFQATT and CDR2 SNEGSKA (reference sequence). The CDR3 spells CSARNRNSPLHF. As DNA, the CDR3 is TGCAGTGCTAGGAATCGAAATTCACCCCTCCACTTT.

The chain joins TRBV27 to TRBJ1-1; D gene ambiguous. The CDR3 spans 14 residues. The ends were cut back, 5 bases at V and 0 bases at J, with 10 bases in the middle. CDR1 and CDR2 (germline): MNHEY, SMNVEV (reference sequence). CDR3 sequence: CASSRIYMNTEAFF. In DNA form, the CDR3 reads TGTGCCAGCAGTCGAATTTACATGAACACTGAAGCTTTCTTT.

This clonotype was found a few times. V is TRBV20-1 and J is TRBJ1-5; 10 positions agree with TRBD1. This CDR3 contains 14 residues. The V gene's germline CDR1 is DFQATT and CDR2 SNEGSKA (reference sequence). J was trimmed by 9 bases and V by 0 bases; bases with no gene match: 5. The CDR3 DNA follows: TGCAGTGCTAGAGAGAGAGGGGACAGGGGGCCCCAGCATTTT. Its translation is CSARERGDRGPQHF.

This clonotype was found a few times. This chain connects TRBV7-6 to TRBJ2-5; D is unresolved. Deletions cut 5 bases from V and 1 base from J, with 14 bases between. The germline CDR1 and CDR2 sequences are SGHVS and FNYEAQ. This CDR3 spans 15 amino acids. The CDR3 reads CASSPEAFVQETQYF. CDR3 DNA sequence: TGTGCCAGCAGCCCGGAAGCGTTCGTCCAAGAGACCCAGTACTTC.

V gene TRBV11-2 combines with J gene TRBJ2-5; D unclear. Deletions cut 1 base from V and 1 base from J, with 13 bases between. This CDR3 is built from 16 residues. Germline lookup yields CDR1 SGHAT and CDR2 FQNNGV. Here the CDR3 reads CASSLARYSLQETQYF. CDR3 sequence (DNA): TGTGCCAGCAGCTTAGCCAGGTACAGTCTCCAAGAGACCCAGTACTTC.

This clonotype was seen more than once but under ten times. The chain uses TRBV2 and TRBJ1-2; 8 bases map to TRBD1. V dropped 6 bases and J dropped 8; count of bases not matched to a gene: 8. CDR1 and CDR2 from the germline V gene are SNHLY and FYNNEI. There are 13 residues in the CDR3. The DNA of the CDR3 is TGTGCCAGCAGGAAAGGGACAGGTGGAGGCTACACCTTC. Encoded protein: CASRKGTGGGYTF. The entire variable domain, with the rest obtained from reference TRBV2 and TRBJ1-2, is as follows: EPEVTQTPSHQVTQMGQEVILRCVPISNHLYFYWYRQILGQKVEFLVSFYNNEISEKSEIFDDQFSVERPDGSNFTLKIRSTKLEDSAMYFCASRKGTGGGYTFGSGTRLTVV.